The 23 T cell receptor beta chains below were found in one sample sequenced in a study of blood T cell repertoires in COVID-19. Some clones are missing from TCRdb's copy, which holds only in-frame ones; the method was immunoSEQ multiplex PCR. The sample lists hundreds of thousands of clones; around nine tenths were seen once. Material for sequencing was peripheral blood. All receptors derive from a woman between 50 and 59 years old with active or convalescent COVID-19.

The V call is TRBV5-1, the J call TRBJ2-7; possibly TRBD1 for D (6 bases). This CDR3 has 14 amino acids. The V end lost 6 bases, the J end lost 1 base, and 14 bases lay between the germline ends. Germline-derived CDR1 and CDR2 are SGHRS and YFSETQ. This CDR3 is CASMAGQPSYEQYF. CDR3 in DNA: TGCGCCAGCATGGCCGGACAGCCGTCCTACGAGCAGTACTTC. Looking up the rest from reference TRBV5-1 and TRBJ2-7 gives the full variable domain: KAGVTQTPRYLIKTRGQQVTLSCSPISGHRSVSWYQQTPGQGLQFLFEYFSETQRNKGNFPGRFSGRQFSNSRSEMNVSTLELGDSALYLCASMAGQPSYEQYFGPGTRLTVT.

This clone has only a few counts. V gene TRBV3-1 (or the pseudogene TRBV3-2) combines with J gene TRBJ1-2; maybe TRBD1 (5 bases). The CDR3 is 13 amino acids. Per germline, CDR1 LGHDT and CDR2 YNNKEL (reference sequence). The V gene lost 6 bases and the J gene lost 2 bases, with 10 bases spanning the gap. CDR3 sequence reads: CASSGGANYGYTF. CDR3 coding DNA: TGTGCCAGCAGTGGTGGGGCCAACTATGGCTACACCTTC.

The CDR3 loop is CASSTGTSSNQPQHF. In DNA, the CDR3 is TGTGCCAGCAGCACCGGGACATCTAGCAATCAGCCCCAGCATTTT. This chain joins TRBV27 and TRBJ1-5; the D gene is possibly TRBD1 (6 bases). This CDR3 region has 15 residues. Trimming left V 6 bases short and J 0 bases short, with 12 bases between. Germline V gene sequence: CDR1 MNHEY, CDR2 SMNVEV (reference sequence).

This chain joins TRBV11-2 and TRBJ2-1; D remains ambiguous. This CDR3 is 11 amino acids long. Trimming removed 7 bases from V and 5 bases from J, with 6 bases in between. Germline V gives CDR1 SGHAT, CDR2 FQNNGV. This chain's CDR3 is CASTGHNEQFF. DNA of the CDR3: TGTGCCAGCACGGGTCACAATGAGCAGTTCTTC. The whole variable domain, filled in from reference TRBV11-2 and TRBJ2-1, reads EAGVAQSPRYKIIEKRQSVAFWCNPISGHATLYWYQQILGQGPKLLIQFQNNGVVDDSQLPKDRFSAERLKGVDSTLKIQPAKLEDSAVYLCASTGHNEQFFGPGTRLTVL.

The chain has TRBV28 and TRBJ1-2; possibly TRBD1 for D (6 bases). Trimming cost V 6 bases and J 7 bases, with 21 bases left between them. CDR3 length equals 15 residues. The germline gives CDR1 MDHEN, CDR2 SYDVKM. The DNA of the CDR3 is TGTGCCAGCAGGGGGGCAGGGGAGGGTCTGTCTGGCTACACCTTC. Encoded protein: CASRGAGEGLSGYTF.

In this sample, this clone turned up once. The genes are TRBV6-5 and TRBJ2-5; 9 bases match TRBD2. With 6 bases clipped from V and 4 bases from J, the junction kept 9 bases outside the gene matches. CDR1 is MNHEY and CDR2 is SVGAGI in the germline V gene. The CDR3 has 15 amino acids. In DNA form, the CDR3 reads TGTGCCAGCAGCCCCAGCGGGGGGCGGGGAGAGACCCAGTACTTC. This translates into CASSPSGGRGETQYF.

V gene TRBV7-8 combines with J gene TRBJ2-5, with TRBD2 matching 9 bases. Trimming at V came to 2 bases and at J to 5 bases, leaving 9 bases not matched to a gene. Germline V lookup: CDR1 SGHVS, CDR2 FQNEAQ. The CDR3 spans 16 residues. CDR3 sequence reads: CASSLIAGGPGETQYF. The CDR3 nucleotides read TGTGCCAGCAGCTTAATTGCGGGGGGGCCAGGGGAGACCCAGTACTTC.

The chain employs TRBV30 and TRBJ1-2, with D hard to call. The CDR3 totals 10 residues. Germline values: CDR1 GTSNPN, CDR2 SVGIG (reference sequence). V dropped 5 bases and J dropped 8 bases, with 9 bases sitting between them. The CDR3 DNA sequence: TGTGCCTGGGGAGTGAGGGGCTACACCTTC. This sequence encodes CAWGVRGYTF.

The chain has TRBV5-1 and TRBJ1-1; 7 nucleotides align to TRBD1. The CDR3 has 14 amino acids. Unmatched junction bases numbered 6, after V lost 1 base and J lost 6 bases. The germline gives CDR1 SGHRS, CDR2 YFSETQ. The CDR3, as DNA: TGCGCCAGCAGCTTGACCTCTACAGGGGCTGAAGCTTTCTTT. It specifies CASSLTSTGAEAFF.

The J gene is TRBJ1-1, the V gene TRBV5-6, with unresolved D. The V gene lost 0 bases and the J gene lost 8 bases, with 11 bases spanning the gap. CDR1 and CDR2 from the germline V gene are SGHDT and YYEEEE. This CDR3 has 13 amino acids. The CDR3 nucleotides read TGTGCCAGCAGCTTGGAAGGAGTAACCGAAGCTTTCTTT. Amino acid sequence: CASSLEGVTEAFF.

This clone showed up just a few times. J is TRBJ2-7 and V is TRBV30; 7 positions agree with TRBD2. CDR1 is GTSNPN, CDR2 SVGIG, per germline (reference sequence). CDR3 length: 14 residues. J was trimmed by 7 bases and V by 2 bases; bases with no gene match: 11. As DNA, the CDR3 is TGTGCCTGGAGTTCCCTAGGCGGGAGTTGGGAGCAGTACTTC. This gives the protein CAWSSLGGSWEQYF.

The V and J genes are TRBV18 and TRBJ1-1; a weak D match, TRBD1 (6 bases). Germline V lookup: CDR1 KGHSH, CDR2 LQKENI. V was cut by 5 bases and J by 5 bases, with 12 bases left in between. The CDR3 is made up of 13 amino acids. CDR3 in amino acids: CASSIQGQTEAFF. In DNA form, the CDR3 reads TGTGCCAGCTCAATCCAGGGGCAAACTGAAGCTTTCTTT.

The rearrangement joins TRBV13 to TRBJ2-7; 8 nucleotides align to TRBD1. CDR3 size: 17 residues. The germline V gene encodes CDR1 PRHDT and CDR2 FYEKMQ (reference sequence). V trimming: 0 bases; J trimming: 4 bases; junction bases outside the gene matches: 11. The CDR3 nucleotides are TGTGCCAGCAGCTTAGGCCAGTACCAGGGGGCTAGGTACGAGCAGTACTTC. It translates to CASSLGQYQGARYEQYF.

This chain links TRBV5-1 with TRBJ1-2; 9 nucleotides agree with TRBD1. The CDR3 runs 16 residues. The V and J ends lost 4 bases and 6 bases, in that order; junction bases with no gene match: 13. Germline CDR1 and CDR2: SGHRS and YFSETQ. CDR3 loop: CASSPWGQGATHGYTF. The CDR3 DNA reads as TGCGCCAGCAGCCCCTGGGGACAGGGTGCTACGCATGGCTACACCTTC.

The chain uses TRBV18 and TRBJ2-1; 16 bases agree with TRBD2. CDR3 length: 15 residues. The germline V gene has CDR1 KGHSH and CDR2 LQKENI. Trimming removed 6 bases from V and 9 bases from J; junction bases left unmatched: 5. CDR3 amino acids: CASSLGLAGGAEQFF. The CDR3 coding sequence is TGTGCCAGCTCCCTGGGACTAGCGGGAGGGGCTGAGCAGTTCTTC.

The CDR3 DNA reads as TGTGCCAGCAGAAAGGGTCTAGTCGGGAACGAGCAGTACTTC. This codes for CASRKGLVGNEQYF. This chain links TRBV2 with TRBJ2-7; possible D gene TRBD2, 5 bases. CDR1 is SNHLY and CDR2 is FYNNEI in the germline V gene. The V and J ends lost 6 bases and 5 bases respectively, with 17 bases between them. The CDR3 is made up of 14 amino acids. Complete variable domain (other parts from reference TRBV2 and TRBJ2-7): EPEVTQTPSHQVTQMGQEVILRCVPISNHLYFYWYRQILGQKVEFLVSFYNNEISEKSEIFDDQFSVERPDGSNFTLKIRSTKLEDSAMYFCASRKGLVGNEQYFGPGTRLTVT.

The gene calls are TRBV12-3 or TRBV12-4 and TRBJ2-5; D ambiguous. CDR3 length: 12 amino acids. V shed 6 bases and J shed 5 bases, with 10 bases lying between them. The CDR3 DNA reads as TGTGCCAGCAGACAACCTGGCGAGACCCAGTACTTC. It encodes CASRQPGETQYF.

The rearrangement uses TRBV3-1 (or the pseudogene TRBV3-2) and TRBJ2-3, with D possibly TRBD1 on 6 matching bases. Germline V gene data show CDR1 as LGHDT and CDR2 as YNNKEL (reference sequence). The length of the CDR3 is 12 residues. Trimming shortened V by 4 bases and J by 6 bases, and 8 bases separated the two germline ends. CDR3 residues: CASSLGQDTQYF. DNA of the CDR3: TGTGCCAGCAGCCTTGGACAGGATACGCAGTATTTT.

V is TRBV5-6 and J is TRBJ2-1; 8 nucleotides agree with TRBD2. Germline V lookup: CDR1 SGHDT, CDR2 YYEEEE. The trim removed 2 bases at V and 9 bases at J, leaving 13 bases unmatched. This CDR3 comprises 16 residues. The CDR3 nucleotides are TGTGCCAGCAGCTTCGTAGCGGGGAAGAGTAGGGGTGAGCAGTTCTTC. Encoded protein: CASSFVAGKSRGEQFF.

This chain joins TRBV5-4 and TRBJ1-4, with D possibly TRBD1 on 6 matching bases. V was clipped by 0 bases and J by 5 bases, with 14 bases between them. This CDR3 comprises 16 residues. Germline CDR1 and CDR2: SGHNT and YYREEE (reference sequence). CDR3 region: CASSLGGAGENEKLFF. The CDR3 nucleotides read TGTGCCAGCAGCTTGGGAGGGGCAGGGGAGAATGAAAAACTGTTTTTT.

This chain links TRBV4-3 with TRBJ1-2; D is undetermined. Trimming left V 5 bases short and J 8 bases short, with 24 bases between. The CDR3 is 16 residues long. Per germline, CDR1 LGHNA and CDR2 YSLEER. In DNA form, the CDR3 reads TGCGCCAGCAGCAGAACTATCGGGCCCGCAACTAGCGGCTACACCTTC. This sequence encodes CASSRTIGPATSGYTF.

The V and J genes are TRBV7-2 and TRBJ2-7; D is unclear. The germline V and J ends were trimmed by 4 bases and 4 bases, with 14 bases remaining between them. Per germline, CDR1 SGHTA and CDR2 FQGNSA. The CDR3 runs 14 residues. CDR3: CASSYRLALYEQYF. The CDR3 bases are TGTGCCAGCAGCTACCGACTCGCCCTTTACGAGCAGTACTTC. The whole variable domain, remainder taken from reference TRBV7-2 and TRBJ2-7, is GAGVSQSPSNKVTEKGKDVELRCDPISGHTALYWYRQSLGQGLEFLIYFQGNSAPDKSGLPSDRFSAERTGGSVSTLTIQRTQQEDSAVYLCASSYRLALYEQYFGPGTRLTVT.

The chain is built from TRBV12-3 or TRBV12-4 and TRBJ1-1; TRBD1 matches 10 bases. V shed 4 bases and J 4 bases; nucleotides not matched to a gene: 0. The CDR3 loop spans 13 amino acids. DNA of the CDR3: TGTGCCAGCAGTTGGACAGGGGGCACTGAAGCTTTCTTT. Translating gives CASSWTGGTEAFF.